This T cell receptor (beta chain) derives from a study of blood T cells in healthy people across ages. Turning to the study itself: Template-switching capture recovered about one barcoded beta molecule per two T cells. Whole-study results and caveats: Fewer expanded clones and more diversity marked long-lived versus aged donors.

With V trimmed by 2 bases and J by 3 bases, 2 bases remained unmatched. The CDR3 is 16 amino acids. Germline CDR1 and CDR2: MNHNY and SVGAGI (reference sequence). A sample-barcoded 5' primer and a J-beta primer mix were used in a second PCR of roughly 6 to 11 cycles. TCRdb reprocessed the 5' RACE reads with MiXCR, giving one entry per CDR3 protein. The sample holds 750,000 to 950,000 distinct CDR3 sequences, roughly 25% seen once. As regards this clonotype: Antigen: not known.

The same specimen was also included in a second study, on T cells of mothers and their children.

The chain uses TRBV6-6 and TRBJ2-7; 15 bases line up with TRBD2. The receptor was isolated from a boy aged 5-17 years in good health. Sequencing used blood. CDR3 in amino acids: CASSYGLAGGNYEQYF. As DNA, the CDR3 is TGTGCCAGCAGTTACGGACTAGCGGGGGGGAACTACGAGCAGTACTTC.